Below, 32 T cell receptor beta chains from the same sample are listed, as sequenced in a study of cytomegalovirus exposure and HLA in healthy donors. PCR involved 60 Vbeta and 13 Jbeta primers. Only in-frame clones appear in the TCRdb table, and some are missing; sequencing was by immunoSEQ multiplex PCR. The repertoire holds under 200,000 clones, with almost 85% as singletons. Material for sequencing was PBMCs. These receptors originate from a woman in her forties or fifties in good health and CMV-seronegative.

J is TRBJ2-7 and V is TRBV30; 11 nucleotides line up with TRBD2. CDR1 is GTSNPN and CDR2 is SVGIG in the germline V gene (reference sequence). The J segment lost 3 bases and the V segment lost 3 bases, leaving 10 bases of the junction unmatched. This CDR3 is built from 16 residues. The CDR3 bases are TGTGCCTGGAGAGGCACTAGCGGGAGAAAGGGCTACGAGCAGTACTTC. Its protein product is CAWRGTSGRKGYEQYF.

V gene TRBV28 combines with J gene TRBJ2-2; D gene ambiguous. V lost 8 bases and J 5 bases, leaving 9 bases between the germline ends. The CDR3 extends over 12 amino acids. Germline V gene sequence: CDR1 MDHEN, CDR2 SYDVKM. The CDR3 spells CASHALTGELFF. In nucleotides, the CDR3 is TGTGCCAGCCACGCGTTGACCGGGGAGCTGTTTTTT.

V is TRBV6-5 and J is TRBJ2-5; the match to TRBD1 covers 10 bases. CDR1 is MNHEY, CDR2 SVGAGI, per germline. The CDR3 has 15 amino acids. Trimming took 4 bases from V and 5 from J; bases not matched to a gene: 7. The CDR3, as DNA: TGTGCCAGCAGTTTTTCCGGGACAGGGGAGGAGACCCAGTACTTC. It is translated as CASSFSGTGEETQYF.

This clone was counted only a few times. The V and J genes are TRBV7-2 and TRBJ1-3; TRBD1 matches 7 bases. The CDR3 has 14 residues. V shed 4 bases and J 0 bases; nucleotides not matched to a gene: 0. Germline CDR1 SGHTA, CDR2 FQGNSA. The CDR3 nucleotides are TGTGCCAGCAGCTGGGACAGCTCTGGAAACACCATATATTTT. This encodes CASSWDSSGNTIYF.

V usage is TRBV6-5 and J usage is TRBJ2-7; no clear D gene. Per the germline V gene, CDR1 is MNHEY and CDR2 is SVGAGI. V gave up 1 base and J gave up 7 bases, with 11 bases separating them. The CDR3 length is 13 residues. The CDR3 sequence: CASSYLATGEQYF. For the CDR3, the DNA is TGTGCCAGCAGTTACTTGGCGACGGGTGAGCAGTACTTC.

CDR3 in amino acids: CASSRGHHSNQPQHF. In nucleotides, the CDR3 is TGTGCCAGCAGTAGGGGACATCATAGCAATCAGCCCCAGCATTTT. The V and J genes are TRBV27 and TRBJ1-5, with D possibly being TRBD1 (6 bases). CDR3 length: 15 amino acids. The V gene's germline CDR1 is MNHEY and CDR2 SMNVEV (reference sequence). V lost 5 bases to trimming and J lost 0 bases, with 11 bases between them.

This rearrangement joins TRBV21-1 to TRBJ2-2; the table gives TRBD1 as D, unverified against the DNA. TRBV21-1 is a pseudogene locus. This CDR3 is built from 14 residues. This CDR3 is CASSRSTGCGELFF. Here the CDR3 DNA reads TGTGCCAGCAGCAGATCTACAGGGTGCGGGGAGCTGTTTTTT.

The chain couples TRBV4-3 to TRBJ2-2; TRBD2 matches 8 bases. The germline gives CDR1 LGHNA, CDR2 YSLEER. After removal of 1 base from V and 6 bases from J, the junction contained 10 bases not matched to a gene. The CDR3 sequence is 17 residues long. The CDR3 sequence: CASSQAGSAGGPGELFF. In nucleotides, the CDR3 is TGCGCCAGCAGCCAAGCTGGCTCGGCGGGGGGCCCCGGGGAGCTGTTTTTT.

The V gene is TRBV9, the J gene TRBJ2-1; TRBD1 aligns across 11 bases. Germline V gives CDR1 SGDLS, CDR2 YYNGEE. The CDR3 has 16 amino acids. With V trimmed by 4 bases and J by 3 bases, 6 bases remained unmatched. The CDR3 DNA reads as TGTGCCAGCAGCACCGGGACAGGGGGATACTACAATGAGCAGTTCTTC. Protein: CASSTGTGGYYNEQFF.

The CDR3 reads CASSESSGANVLTF. The CDR3 region has the DNA TGTGCCAGCAGTGAGAGCTCTGGGGCCAACGTCCTGACTTTC. The chain has TRBV6-1 and TRBJ2-6; D is undetermined. Germline CDR1 and CDR2: MNHNS and SASEGT. The ends were cut back, 3 bases at V and 0 bases at J, with 3 bases in the middle. CDR3 length equals 14 residues.

The chain couples TRBV29-1 to TRBJ1-1, with D uncertain. Trimming pared 4 bases from V and 0 bases from J, leaving 6 bases between. This CDR3 comprises 12 residues. Germline CDR1 is SQVTM and CDR2 is ANQGSEA. CDR3 amino acids: CSVGQVNTEAFF. Here the CDR3 DNA reads TGCAGCGTTGGGCAGGTGAACACTGAAGCTTTCTTT.

A few counts support this clone. J is TRBJ1-1 and V is TRBV28; the D gene is possibly TRBD1 (6 bases). The germline CDR1 and CDR2 sequences are MDHEN and SYDVKM. The V end was cut by 1 base, the J end by 11 bases, with 23 bases between. The CDR3 runs to 16 residues. The CDR3 here is CASSLLLGTSVGSAFF. In DNA, the CDR3 is TGTGCCAGCAGTTTATTACTCGGGACATCCGTTGGGTCGGCTTTCTTT.

The chain is built from TRBV29-1 and TRBJ2-5; the match to TRBD2 covers 9 bases. Germline V gene sequence: CDR1 SQVTM, CDR2 ANQGSEA. Trimming removed 8 bases from V and 5 bases from J; junction bases left unmatched: 9. This CDR3 spans 13 amino acids. The CDR3 is CSSLAGAVETQYF. The CDR3 nucleotides are TGCAGCTCCTTAGCGGGAGCTGTGGAGACCCAGTACTTC.

In this sample, this clone turned up a few times. The V and J genes are TRBV2 and TRBJ1-5, with TRBD1 as a possible D gene (5 bases). The V end was cut by 6 bases, the J end by 2 bases, with 14 bases between. CDR1 and CDR2 (germline): SNHLY, FYNNEI. The CDR3 is 15 amino acids. The CDR3 DNA sequence: TGTGCCAGCAGGTGGGGGGGGAGGGGCAATCAGCCCCAGCATTTT. Translating gives CASRWGGRGNQPQHF.

V gene TRBV10-3 combines with J gene TRBJ1-2; weak D call: TRBD1 (6 bases). CDR3 length: 13 residues. Trimming left V 6 bases short and J 3 bases short, with 11 bases between. Per germline, CDR1 ENHRY and CDR2 SYGVKD. This CDR3 is CAIREQGDYGYTF. Here the CDR3 DNA reads TGTGCCATCAGGGAACAGGGTGACTATGGCTACACCTTC.

This chain connects TRBV4-1 to TRBJ2-5, with 10 bases identical to TRBD2. The J call is doubtful: the DNA matches TRBJ2-7 better. The CDR3 runs to 18 residues. Per germline, CDR1 MGHRA and CDR2 YSYEKL. CDR3 sequence (DNA): TGCGCCAGCAGCCCGGATAGTCTACTAGCGGGGAGCTCCTACGAGCAGTACTTC. Its protein product is CASSPDSLLAGSSYEQYF.

The count of this clone is one. V is TRBV18 and J is TRBJ2-7; D is perhaps TRBD2 (6 bases). Trimming shortened V by 2 bases and J by 6 bases, and 14 bases separated the two germline ends. Germline V CDR1 and CDR2: KGHSH, LQKENI. The CDR3 is 14 amino acids. The CDR3 here is CASSPGGGPLEQYF. In nucleotides, the CDR3 is TGTGCCAGCTCACCAGGGGGAGGACCCCTCGAGCAGTACTTC.

The CDR3 coding sequence is TGTGCCAGCAGCCAAGAGTACAGGGGTTGGGATCAGCCCCAGCATTTT. Its translation is CASSQEYRGWDQPQHF. The rearrangement uses TRBV7-2 and TRBJ1-5, with 7 bases lining up with TRBD1. This CDR3 spans 16 amino acids. Germline V gene data show CDR1 as SGHTA and CDR2 as FQGNSA. Losses at the gene ends were 5 bases for V and 5 bases for J; bases not matched to a gene: 12.

The chain is built from TRBV28 and TRBJ2-7, with D unresolved. The V end was cut by 6 bases, the J end by 4 bases, with 16 bases between. The CDR3 contains 14 residues. CDR1 is MDHEN, CDR2 SYDVKM, per germline. CDR3 nucleotide sequence: TGTGCCAGCAGCCCCACACCCCTGGCTTACGAGCAGTACTTC. Encoded protein: CASSPTPLAYEQYF.

CDR3 coding DNA: TGTGCCAGCAGTTTGCGGGGGGCGAGTCAGCCCCAGCATTTT. It specifies CASSLRGASQPQHF. The chain combines TRBV27 with TRBJ1-5; tentatively, D is TRBD1 (6 bases). The CDR3 has 14 amino acids. Germline lookup yields CDR1 MNHEY and CDR2 SMNVEV (reference sequence). V gave up 3 bases and J gave up 6 bases, with 12 bases separating them.

The chain uses TRBV7-3 and TRBJ2-2; D call uncertain. The germline V gene has CDR1 SGHTA and CDR2 FQGTGA. This CDR3 is 13 amino acids long. Trimming cost V 5 bases and J 6 bases, with 10 bases left between them. Here the CDR3 DNA reads TGTGCCAGCAGCGTAGTATCGGCCGGGGAGCTGTTTTTT. Protein: CASSVVSAGELFF.

In this sample, this clone turned up a few times. The rearrangement uses TRBV5-1 and TRBJ2-7, with TRBD2 identical over 7 bases. V was clipped by 4 bases and J by 6 bases; unmatched bases: 10. There are 14 residues in the CDR3. In germline, CDR1 is SGHRS, CDR2 YFSETQ. The CDR3 DNA follows: TGCGCCAGCAGCACCGGGACGCCGGGGGGCGAGCAGTACTTC. Translation gives CASSTGTPGGEQYF. Full variable domain (outside the CDR3, taken from reference TRBV5-1 and TRBJ2-7): KAGVTQTPRYLIKTRGQQVTLSCSPISGHRSVSWYQQTPGQGLQFLFEYFSETQRNKGNFPGRFSGRQFSNSRSEMNVSTLELGDSALYLCASSTGTPGGEQYFGPGTRLTVT.

The chain has TRBV6-6 and TRBJ1-2; tentative D call: TRBD1 (6 bases). V was clipped by 6 bases and J by 3 bases, with 17 bases between them. Looked up from germline, CDR1 is MNHNY and CDR2 is SVGAGI (reference sequence). This CDR3 region has 15 residues. CDR3 in DNA: TGTGCCAGCAGCCTCCCCGGGGGGCCGGACTATGGCTACACCTTC. Protein: CASSLPGGPDYGYTF.

The chain is built from TRBV5-6 and TRBJ2-5, with no clear D. The CDR3 extends over 11 amino acids. CDR1 is SGHDT and CDR2 is YYEEEE in the germline V gene. The V gene lost 3 bases and the J gene lost 4 bases, with 4 bases spanning the gap. The CDR3 spells CASSSLETQYF. CDR3 bases: TGTGCCAGCAGCTCCTTAGAGACCCAGTACTTC.

This chain links TRBV10-2 with TRBJ2-7; D is perhaps TRBD2 (6 bases). This CDR3 contains 14 residues. V lost 6 bases and J lost 2, with 14 bases in between. Germline V gene data show CDR1 as WSHSY and CDR2 as SAAADI. CDR3: CASRVASDAYEQYF. The CDR3 DNA sequence: TGCGCCAGCAGGGTGGCTAGCGATGCCTACGAGCAGTACTTC.

The CDR3 DNA sequence: TGTGCCAGCAGCTTATTCGTATCTCTGGGACAGGGGAACTATGGCTACACCTTC. It is translated as CASSLFVSLGQGNYGYTF. This sequence joins TRBV7-9 and TRBJ1-2, with 10 bases that match TRBD1. Germline CDR1 SEHNR, CDR2 FQNEAQ (reference sequence). Germline trimming cut 2 bases from V and 2 bases from J; bases unmatched to any gene: 11. This CDR3 region has 18 residues.

The rearrangement joins TRBV19 to TRBJ2-1; D gene ambiguous. Trimming removed 6 bases from V and 3 bases from J, with 9 bases in between. This CDR3 has 13 amino acids. In germline, CDR1 is LNHDA, CDR2 SQIVND (reference sequence). The CDR3 DNA reads as TGTGCCAGTAGGTATCCCGTCTACAATGAGCAGTTCTTC. Amino acids: CASRYPVYNEQFF.

The genes are TRBV5-1 and TRBJ1-1, with TRBD1 matching over 8 bases. J was trimmed by 4 bases and V by 0 bases; bases with no gene match: 8. The germline V gene encodes CDR1 SGHRS and CDR2 YFSETQ. CDR3 length: 16 amino acids. The CDR3 bases are TGCGCCAGCAGCTTGGCGGACAGGGTAGTTGGCACTGAAGCTTTCTTT. Its translation is CASSLADRVVGTEAFF.

The V call is TRBV4-3, the J call TRBJ2-6; D is uncertain. V lost 4 bases, J lost 0 bases, and 7 bases lay in between. The CDR3 has 15 residues. Germline-derived CDR1 and CDR2 are LGHNA and YSLEER. CDR3 bases: TGCGCCAGCAGCCCCTATAACTCTGGGGCCAACGTCCTGACTTTC. Translating gives CASSPYNSGANVLTF.

The genes are TRBV2 and TRBJ2-1; D perhaps matches TRBD2 (5 bases). Trimming took 5 bases from V and 7 from J, leaving 9 bases between them. The germline gives CDR1 SNHLY, CDR2 FYNNEI. The CDR3 runs to 12 residues. The CDR3 sequence: CASSLGGNEQFF. DNA for the CDR3: TGTGCCAGCAGTCTAGGCGGGAATGAGCAGTTCTTC.

The chain has TRBV7-7 and TRBJ2-2; TRBD2 might be the D (6 bases). The CDR3 length is 13 residues. CDR1 and CDR2 (germline): SSHAT, FNYEAQ (reference sequence). Written as DNA, the CDR3 is TGTGCTAGCGGCCGGAGGGGCGCCGGGGAGCTGTTTTTT. This gives the protein CASGRRGAGELFF.

The chain links TRBV29-1 to TRBJ1-1; TRBD1 aligns across 9 bases. V lost 5 bases and J lost 2; bases outside the gene matches: 9. Germline assignment: CDR1 SQVTM and CDR2 ANQGSEA. The CDR3 is 15 amino acids. CDR3 sequence (DNA): TGCAGCGTTCGATTATTACAGGGGGCAAACACTGAAGCTTTCTTT. Translated: CSVRLLQGANTEAFF. Together with reference TRBV29-1 and TRBJ1-1, the CDR3 gives the full variable domain: SAVISQKPSRDICQRGTSLTIQCQVDSQVTMMFWYRQQPGQSLTLIATANQGSEATYESGFVIDKFPISRPNLTFSTLTVSNMSPEDSSIYLCSVRLLQGANTEAFFGQGTRLTVV.